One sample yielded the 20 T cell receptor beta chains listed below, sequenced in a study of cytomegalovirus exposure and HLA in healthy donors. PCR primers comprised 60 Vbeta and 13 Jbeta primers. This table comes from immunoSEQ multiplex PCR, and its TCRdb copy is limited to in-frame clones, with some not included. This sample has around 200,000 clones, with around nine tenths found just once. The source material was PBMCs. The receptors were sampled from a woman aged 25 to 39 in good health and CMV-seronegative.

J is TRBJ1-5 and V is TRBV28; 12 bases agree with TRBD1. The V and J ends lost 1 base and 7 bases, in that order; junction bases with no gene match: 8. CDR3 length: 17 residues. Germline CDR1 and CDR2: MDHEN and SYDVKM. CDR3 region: CASSLLGGTGGIQPQHF. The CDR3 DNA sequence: TGTGCCAGCAGTTTATTGGGTGGGACAGGGGGCATCCAGCCCCAGCATTTT.

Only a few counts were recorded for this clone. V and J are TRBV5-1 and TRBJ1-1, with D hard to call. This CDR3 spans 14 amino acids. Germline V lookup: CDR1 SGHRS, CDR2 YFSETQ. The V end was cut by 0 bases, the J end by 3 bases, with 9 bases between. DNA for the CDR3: TGCGCCAGCAGCTTGGTCGGGGAGGACACTGAAGCTTTCTTT. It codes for CASSLVGEDTEAFF.

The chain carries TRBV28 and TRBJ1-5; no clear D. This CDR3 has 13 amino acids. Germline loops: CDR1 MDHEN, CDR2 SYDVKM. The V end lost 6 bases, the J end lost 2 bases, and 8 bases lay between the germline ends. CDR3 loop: CASRYSGNQPQHF. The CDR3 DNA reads TGTGCCAGCAGGTACTCTGGCAATCAGCCCCAGCATTTT.

Here the CDR3 DNA reads TGTGCCAGCTCACCCGACACCGGGGAGCTGTTTTTT. This encodes CASSPDTGELFF. This sequence joins TRBV18 and TRBJ2-2; no reliable D call. V was cut by 3 bases and J by 3 bases, with 2 bases left in between. There are 12 residues in the CDR3. In germline, CDR1 is KGHSH, CDR2 LQKENI.

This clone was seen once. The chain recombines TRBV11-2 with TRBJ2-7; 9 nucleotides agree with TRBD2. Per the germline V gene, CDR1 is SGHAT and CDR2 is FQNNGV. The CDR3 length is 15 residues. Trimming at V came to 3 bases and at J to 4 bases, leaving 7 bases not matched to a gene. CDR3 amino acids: CASSFVAGEGYEQYF. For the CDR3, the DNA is TGTGCCAGCAGCTTCGTAGCGGGAGAGGGTTACGAGCAGTACTTC.

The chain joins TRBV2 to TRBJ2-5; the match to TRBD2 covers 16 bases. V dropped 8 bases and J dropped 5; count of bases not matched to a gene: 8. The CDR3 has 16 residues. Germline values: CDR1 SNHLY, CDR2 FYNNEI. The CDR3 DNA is TGTGCCAGCGGGACTAGCGGGGGGGCTGGGTCGGAGACCCAGTACTTC. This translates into CASGTSGGAGSETQYF. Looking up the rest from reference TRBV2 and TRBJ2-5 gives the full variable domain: EPEVTQTPSHQVTQMGQEVILRCVPISNHLYFYWYRQILGQKVEFLVSFYNNEISEKSEIFDDQFSVERPDGSNFTLKIRSTKLEDSAMYFCASGTSGGAGSETQYFGPGTRLLVL.

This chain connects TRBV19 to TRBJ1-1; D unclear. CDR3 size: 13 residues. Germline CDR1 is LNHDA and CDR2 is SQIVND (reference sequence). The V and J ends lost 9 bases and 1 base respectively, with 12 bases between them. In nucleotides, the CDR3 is TGTGCCAGACGATACACCGAGAACACTGAAGCTTTCTTT. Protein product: CARRYTENTEAFF.

CDR3 DNA sequence: TGTGCCAGCAGCCAAGAATTACTAGCGGGAGCCCAGTACTTC. As protein: CASSQELLAGAQYF. The chain combines TRBV4-2 with TRBJ2-5; the match to TRBD2 covers 11 bases. Germline V gene data show CDR1 as LGHNA and CDR2 as YNFKEQ. The V segment lost 0 bases and the J segment 9 bases; nucleotides outside the gene matches: 3. The CDR3 runs 14 residues.

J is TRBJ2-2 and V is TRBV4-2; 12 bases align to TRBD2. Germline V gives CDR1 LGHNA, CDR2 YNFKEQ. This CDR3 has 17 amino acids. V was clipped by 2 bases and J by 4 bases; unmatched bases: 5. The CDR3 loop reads CASSQPLAGGPTGELFF. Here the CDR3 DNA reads TGTGCCAGCAGCCAACCTCTAGCGGGAGGGCCCACCGGGGAGCTGTTTTTT.

Here the CDR3 DNA reads TGTGCCAGCAGTGAAGCTAGCGGGAGGGAGGTCGGCATTCAGTACTTC. Protein sequence: CASSEASGREVGIQYF. This chain uses TRBV6-1 with TRBJ2-4, with 11 bases fitting TRBD2. CDR1 is MNHNS and CDR2 is SASEGT in the germline V gene. With 0 bases clipped from V and 9 bases from J, the junction kept 7 bases outside the gene matches. The CDR3 length is 16 residues.

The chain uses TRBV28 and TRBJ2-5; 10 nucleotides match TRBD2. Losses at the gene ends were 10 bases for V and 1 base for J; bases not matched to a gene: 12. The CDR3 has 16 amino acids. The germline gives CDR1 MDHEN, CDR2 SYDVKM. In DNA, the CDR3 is TGTGCCACCCACCGCCCTAGCGGGAGCCTCCAAGAGACCCAGTACTTC. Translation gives CATHRPSGSLQETQYF.

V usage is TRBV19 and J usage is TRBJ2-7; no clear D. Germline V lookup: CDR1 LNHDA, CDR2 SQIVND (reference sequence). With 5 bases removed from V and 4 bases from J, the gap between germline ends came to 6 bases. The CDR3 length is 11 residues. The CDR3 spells CASSDIYEQYF. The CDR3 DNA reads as TGTGCCAGTAGTGACATTTACGAGCAGTACTTC. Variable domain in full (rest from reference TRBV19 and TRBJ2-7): DGGITQSPKYLFRKEGQNVTLSCEQNLNHDAMYWYRQDPGQGLRLIYYSQIVNDFQKGDIAEGYSVSREKKESFPLTVTSAQKNPTAFYLCASSDIYEQYFGPGTRLTVT.

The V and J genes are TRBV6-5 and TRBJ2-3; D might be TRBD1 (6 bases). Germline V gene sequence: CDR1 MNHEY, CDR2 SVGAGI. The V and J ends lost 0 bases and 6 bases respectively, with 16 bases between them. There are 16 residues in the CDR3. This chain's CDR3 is CASSYSGRGKGDTQYF. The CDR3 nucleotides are TGTGCCAGCAGTTACTCGGGCAGGGGTAAAGGGGATACGCAGTATTTT.

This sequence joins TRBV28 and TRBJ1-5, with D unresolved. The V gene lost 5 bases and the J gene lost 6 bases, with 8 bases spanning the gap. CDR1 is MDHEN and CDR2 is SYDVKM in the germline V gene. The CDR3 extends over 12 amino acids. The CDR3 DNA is TGTGCCAGCAGTACTCCGGGTCAGCCCCAGCATTTT. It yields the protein CASSTPGQPQHF.

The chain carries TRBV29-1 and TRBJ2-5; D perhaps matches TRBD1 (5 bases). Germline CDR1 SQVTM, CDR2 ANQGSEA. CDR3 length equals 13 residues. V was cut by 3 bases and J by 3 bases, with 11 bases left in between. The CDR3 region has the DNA TGCAGCGTTGATCTAGGGGCGGAAGAGACCCAGTACTTC. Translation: CSVDLGAEETQYF. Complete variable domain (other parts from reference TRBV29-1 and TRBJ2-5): SAVISQKPSRDICQRGTSLTIQCQVDSQVTMMFWYRQQPGQSLTLIATANQGSEATYESGFVIDKFPISRPNLTFSTLTVSNMSPEDSSIYLCSVDLGAEETQYFGPGTRLLVL.

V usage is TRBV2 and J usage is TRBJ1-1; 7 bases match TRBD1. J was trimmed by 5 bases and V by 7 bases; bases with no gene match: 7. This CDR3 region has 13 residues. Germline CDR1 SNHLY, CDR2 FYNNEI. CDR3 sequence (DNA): TGTGCCAGCACCAAGACAGGGAGGACTGAAGCTTTCTTT. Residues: CASTKTGRTEAFF.

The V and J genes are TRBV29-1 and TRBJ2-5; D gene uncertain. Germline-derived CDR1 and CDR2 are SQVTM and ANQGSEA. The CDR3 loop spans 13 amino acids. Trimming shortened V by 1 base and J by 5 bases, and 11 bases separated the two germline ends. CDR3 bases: TGCAGCGTTGAAGCAAGCGTCGGCGAGACCCAGTACTTC. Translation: CSVEASVGETQYF.

The CDR3 spells CASSLLTSTTDTQYF. Written as DNA, the CDR3 is TGTGCCAGCAGCTTGTTAACGAGCACCACAGATACGCAGTATTTT. The chain recombines TRBV5-5 with TRBJ2-3; D is unclear. CDR1 is SGHKS and CDR2 is YYEKEE in the germline V gene (reference sequence). Trimming removed 1 base from V and 2 bases from J, with 11 bases in between. CDR3 length: 15 residues.

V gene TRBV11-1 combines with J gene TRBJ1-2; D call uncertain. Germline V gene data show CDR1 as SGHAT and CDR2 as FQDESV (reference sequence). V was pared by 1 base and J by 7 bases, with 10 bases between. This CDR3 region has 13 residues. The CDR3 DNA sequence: TGTGCCAGCAGCTTAGACGGTATTGGTGGCTACACCTTC. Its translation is CASSLDGIGGYTF.

The CDR3 loop is CASSLLYRVEGTEAFF. The CDR3 DNA is TGCGCCAGCAGCTTGCTATACAGGGTCGAAGGAACTGAAGCTTTCTTT. The chain joins TRBV5-1 to TRBJ1-1, with D possibly TRBD1 on 6 matching bases. The CDR3 is 16 residues long. In germline, CDR1 is SGHRS, CDR2 YFSETQ. The germline V and J ends were trimmed by 1 base and 5 bases, with 18 bases remaining between them.